This record looks at one T cell receptor beta chain sequence and its context. The record originates from a study of a mutant IDH1 vaccine in newly diagnosed glioma. Study as a whole: Antecedent treatment encompassed radiotherapy, temozolomide, or their combination; the majority received both.

This CDR3 contains 14 residues. Trimming cost V 7 bases and J 4 bases; bases outside gene matches: 8. CDR1 and CDR2 from the germline V gene are MNHNY and SVGAGI (reference sequence). Only in-frame clones appear in the TCRdb table, and some are missing; sequencing was by immunoSEQ multiplex PCR. The sample carries about 46,000 clones, 80% to 90% recorded once. The time point: baseline, week 1 (first vaccination visit). Indicated treatment: pre-vaccination baseline after standard-of-care therapy. The specimen was PBMCs, collected from a glioma patient treated with radiotherapy, temozolomide or both. The TCR comes from a man aged 40-50 years with glioma. V usage is TRBV6-6 and J usage is TRBJ2-7; the match to TRBD2 covers 9 bases. In nucleotides, the CDR3 is TGTGCCAGCACGGATAGCGGGAGTGTTTACGAGCAGTACTTC. Protein product: CASTDSGSVYEQYF.